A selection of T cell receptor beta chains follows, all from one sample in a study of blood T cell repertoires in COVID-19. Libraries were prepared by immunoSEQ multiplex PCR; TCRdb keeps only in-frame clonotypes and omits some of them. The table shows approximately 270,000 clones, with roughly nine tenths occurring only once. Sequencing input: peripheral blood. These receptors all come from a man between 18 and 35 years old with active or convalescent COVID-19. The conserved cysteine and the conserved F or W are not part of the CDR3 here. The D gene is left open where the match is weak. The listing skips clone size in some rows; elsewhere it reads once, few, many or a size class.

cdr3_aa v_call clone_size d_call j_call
ASSQRAAADYNEQF TRBV5-5 NA NA TRBJ2-1
AISESTGANYGYT TRBV10-3 NA NA TRBJ1-2
ASSPTTSGRALYNEQF TRBV7-9 NA TRBD2 TRBJ2-1
ASSYRGQNTGELF TRBV5-1 once TRBD1 TRBJ2-2
ASSPARGSSYEQY TRBV11-2 NA TRBD2 TRBJ2-7
ASSTVPTGNEQY TRBV11-2 NA TRBD1 TRBJ2-7
ASSSGLAGGQTYEQY TRBV5-1 NA TRBD2 TRBJ2-7
ASSQDLGTDYGYT TRBV4-3 NA NA TRBJ1-2
ATKNQASSNQPQH TRBV19 NA NA TRBJ1-5
ASSRDPVVFGTGVTDTQY TRBV28 once TRBD1 TRBJ2-3
ASSSTGTGGEAGANVLT TRBV28 once TRBD1 TRBJ2-6
ASSLVQSRTDTQY TRBV5-1 NA NA TRBJ2-3
ASSRTDQPQH TRBV19 NA NA TRBJ1-5
ASSYLWGDTEAF TRBV6-6 NA NA TRBJ1-1
ASSRTGADEKLF TRBV5-1 NA TRBD1 TRBJ1-4
ASSLVPQRANTGELF TRBV7-2 NA NA TRBJ2-2
ASGTSGGAYLSEQF TRBV11-2 NA TRBD2 TRBJ2-1
ASSQDRGTYKDNEQF TRBV3-1/TRBV3-2 once NA TRBJ2-1
ASSLGRQLAGLTYNEQF TRBV7-2 few TRBD2 TRBJ2-1
ASSHRADTEAF TRBV11-2 few NA TRBJ1-1
ASSQGGQGITDTQY TRBV4-3 NA TRBD1 TRBJ2-3
ASSLGPGSRSYEQY TRBV28 NA NA TRBJ2-7
ASSLKGGTDTQY TRBV5-6 NA NA TRBJ2-3